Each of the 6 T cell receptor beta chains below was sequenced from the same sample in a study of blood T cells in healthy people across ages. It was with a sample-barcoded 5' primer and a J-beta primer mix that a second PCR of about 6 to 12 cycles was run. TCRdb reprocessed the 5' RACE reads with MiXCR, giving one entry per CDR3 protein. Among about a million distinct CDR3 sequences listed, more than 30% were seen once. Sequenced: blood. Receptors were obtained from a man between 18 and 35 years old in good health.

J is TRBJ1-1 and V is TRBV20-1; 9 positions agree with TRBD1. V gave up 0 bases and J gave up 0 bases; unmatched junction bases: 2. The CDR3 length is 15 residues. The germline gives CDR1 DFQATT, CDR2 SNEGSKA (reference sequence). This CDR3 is CSARDRTGVNTEAFF. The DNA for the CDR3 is TGCAGTGCTAGAGATCGGACAGGGGTGAACACTGAAGCTTTCTTT.

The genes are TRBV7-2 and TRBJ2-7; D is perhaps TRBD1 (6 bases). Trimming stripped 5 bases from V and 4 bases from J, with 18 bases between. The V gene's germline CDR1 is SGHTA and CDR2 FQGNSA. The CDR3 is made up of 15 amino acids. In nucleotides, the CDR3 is TGTGCCAGCAGCCTGTGGGACACGGGAATTTACGAGCAGTACTTC. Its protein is CASSLWDTGIYEQYF. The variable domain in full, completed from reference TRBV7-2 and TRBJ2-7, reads GAGVSQSPSNKVTEKGKDVELRCDPISGHTALYWYRQSLGQGLEFLIYFQGNSAPDKSGLPSDRFSAERTGGSVSTLTIQRTQQEDSAVYLCASSLWDTGIYEQYFGPGTRLTVT.

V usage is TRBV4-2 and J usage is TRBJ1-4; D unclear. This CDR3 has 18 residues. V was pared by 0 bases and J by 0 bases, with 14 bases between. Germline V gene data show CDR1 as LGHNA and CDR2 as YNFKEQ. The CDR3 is CASSQDQRTDATNEKLFF. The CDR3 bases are TGTGCCAGCAGCCAAGACCAGAGGACGGACGCAACTAATGAAAAACTGTTTTTT.

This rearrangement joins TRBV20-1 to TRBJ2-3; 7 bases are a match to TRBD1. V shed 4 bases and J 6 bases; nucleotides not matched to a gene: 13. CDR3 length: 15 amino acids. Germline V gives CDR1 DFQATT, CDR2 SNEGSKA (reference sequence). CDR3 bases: TGCAGTGCTAATGACCGGGACAGCATTAGGGATACGCAGTATTTT. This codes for CSANDRDSIRDTQYF.

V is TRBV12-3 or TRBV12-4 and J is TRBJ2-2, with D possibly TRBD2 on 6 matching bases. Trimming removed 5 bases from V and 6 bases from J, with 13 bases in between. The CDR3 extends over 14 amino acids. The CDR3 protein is CASSLPWGAGELFF. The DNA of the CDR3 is TGTGCCAGCAGTCTACCTTGGGGGGCCGGGGAGCTGTTTTTT.

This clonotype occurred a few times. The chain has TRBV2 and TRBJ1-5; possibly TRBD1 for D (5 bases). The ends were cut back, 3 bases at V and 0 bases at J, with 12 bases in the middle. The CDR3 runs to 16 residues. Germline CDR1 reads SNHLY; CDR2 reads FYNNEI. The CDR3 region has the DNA TGTGCCAGCAGTGAGGGGGATCGGGATAGCAATCAGCCCCAGCATTTT. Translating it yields CASSEGDRDSNQPQHF. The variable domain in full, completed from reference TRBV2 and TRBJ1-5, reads EPEVTQTPSHQVTQMGQEVILRCVPISNHLYFYWYRQILGQKVEFLVSFYNNEISEKSEIFDDQFSVERPDGSNFTLKIRSTKLEDSAMYFCASSEGDRDSNQPQHFGDGTRLSIL.